This T cell receptor beta chain was sequenced for a study of cytotoxic CD8 clonotypes in ibrutinib-treated CLL. Across the whole study: Responses: roughly 25 partial, 2 complete; after median approximately 68 months, approximately 15 stayed remitted, roughly 12 progressed. Response samples were taken after a median roughly 12 months of treatment, range 6 to 36. Study-wide results and caveats: Against age-matched healthy donors, baseline clonality ran higher and tracked circulating CD8+ T-cell counts.

Target depth was 1 in 200,000 to 1 in 1 million T cells, about 10x per clonotype. Here immunoSEQ multiplex PCR was the method, and the copy in TCRdb shows in-frame clones only, minus some. The sample has some 310,000 clones, roughly 85% seen once; the top ten hold over 6.5%. Remarks on this clone: Its antigen is as yet unknown.

The sample in question was PBMCs, obtained before ibrutinib treatment. This TCR was recovered from a human donor with chronic lymphocytic leukemia.

CDR3 coding DNA: TGTGCCAGCAGTCTTTTAGCGGGAGGGGGCTCCTACGAGCAGTACTTC. This codes for CASSLLAGGGSYEQYF. V usage is TRBV28 and J usage is TRBJ2-7, with 11 positions matching TRBD2. With V trimmed by 5 bases and J by 0 bases, 6 bases remained unmatched. In germline, CDR1 is MDHEN, CDR2 SYDVKM. The CDR3 has 16 residues.